This entry lists 12 T cell receptor beta chains sequenced from one sample in a study of long-term antiretroviral therapy in people with HIV. The libraries were made with immunoSEQ v3.0 at survey level. Assay used: immunoSEQ multiplex PCR; TCRdb lists only in-frame clones, some missing. The profile shows tens of thousands of clones, roughly 96% of them singletons. Material: unsorted PBMCs, obtained 3.7 years after starting antiretroviral therapy. These receptors all come from a woman aged 45 to 65 with HIV.

The rearrangement links TRBV7-3 to TRBJ2-3; unclear D gene. CDR3 length equals 13 residues. Trimming pared 0 bases from V and 4 bases from J, leaving 5 bases between. Germline CDR1 SGHTA, CDR2 FQGTGA. CDR3 DNA sequence: TGTGCCAGCAGCTTAACTCCCGCAGATACGCAGTATTTT. Translated: CASSLTPADTQYF.

The gene calls are TRBV9 and TRBJ1-3; D is possibly TRBD1 (6 bases). The CDR3 contains 13 residues. V gave up 3 bases and J gave up 7 bases, with 11 bases separating them. Germline CDR1 is SGDLS and CDR2 is YYNGEE. The CDR3 bases are TGTGCCAGCAGCGCCCCAGGGGACAACACCATATATTTT. This gives the protein CASSAPGDNTIYF.

The chain joins TRBV19 to TRBJ1-2; TRBD1 might be the D (6 bases). The CDR3 extends over 13 amino acids. The germline V gene encodes CDR1 LNHDA and CDR2 SQIVND (reference sequence). Trimming stripped 6 bases from V and 2 bases from J, with 10 bases between. The CDR3 sequence: CASSLDRNYGYTF. CDR3 bases: TGTGCCAGTAGCCTCGACAGGAACTATGGCTACACCTTC.

J is TRBJ1-2 and V is TRBV5-6; TRBD1 matches 7 bases. The CDR3 sequence is 15 residues long. V was clipped by 4 bases and J by 1 base; unmatched bases: 7. Germline V lookup: CDR1 SGHDT, CDR2 YYEEEE. The CDR3 nucleotides read TGTGCCAGCAGCATAAACAGGGGTTTTAACTATGGCTACACCTTC. Residues: CASSINRGFNYGYTF.

The chain is built from TRBV18 and TRBJ2-3; 10 bases agree with TRBD2. The CDR3 contains 16 residues. The ends lost 5 bases at V and 4 bases at J; junction bases unmatched: 9. Germline-derived CDR1 and CDR2 are KGHSH and LQKENI. CDR3 sequence (DNA): TGTGCCAGCTCATCGACTGGACTAGCGGTCCCAGATACGCAGTATTTT. As protein: CASSSTGLAVPDTQYF.

The chain joins TRBV4-2 to TRBJ2-5, with TRBD1 matching 7 bases. Germline trimming cut 4 bases from V and 5 bases from J; bases unmatched to any gene: 13. Germline CDR1 and CDR2: LGHNA and YNFKEQ. The CDR3 covers 16 residues. CDR3 loop: CASSPRQGRYSETQYF. The DNA for the CDR3 is TGTGCCAGCAGCCCCCGACAGGGTCGTTATTCGGAGACCCAGTACTTC.

The chain is built from TRBV5-8 and TRBJ1-2, with D possibly TRBD1 on 6 matching bases. The germline gives CDR1 SGHTS, CDR2 YDEGEE. CDR3 length: 13 amino acids. V lost 4 bases to trimming and J lost 7 bases, with 14 bases between them. CDR3 amino acids: CASSMRQAGGYTF. DNA of the CDR3: TGTGCCAGCAGCATGAGACAGGCCGGTGGCTACACCTTC.

The chain links TRBV5-5 to TRBJ2-3; 10 positions match TRBD2. This CDR3 region has 15 residues. Losses at the gene ends were 6 bases for V and 6 bases for J; bases not matched to a gene: 10. Germline lookup yields CDR1 SGHKS and CDR2 YYEKEE (reference sequence). In nucleotides, the CDR3 is TGTGCCAGCATTCTTCCGGGACTAGCGAGCGATACGCAGTATTTT. Protein: CASILPGLASDTQYF.

The V call is TRBV29-1, the J call TRBJ1-2, with 8 nucleotides matching TRBD1. The CDR3 totals 12 residues. V gave up 5 bases and J gave up 6 bases; unmatched junction bases: 5. Germline V gene sequence: CDR1 SQVTM, CDR2 ANQGSEA. The DNA for the CDR3 is TGCAGCGTTTCAGGGGGCCCCAATGGCTACACCTTC. Protein sequence: CSVSGGPNGYTF. Filled out from reference TRBV29-1 and TRBJ1-2, the complete variable domain reads SAVISQKPSRDICQRGTSLTIQCQVDSQVTMMFWYRQQPGQSLTLIATANQGSEATYESGFVIDKFPISRPNLTFSTLTVSNMSPEDSSIYLCSVSGGPNGYTFGSGTRLTVV.

The chain links TRBV7-6 to TRBJ1-1; D is unclear. V lost 2 bases to trimming and J lost 5 bases, with 9 bases between them. This CDR3 comprises 13 residues. Germline CDR1 SGHVS, CDR2 FNYEAQ. CDR3 coding DNA: TGTGCCAGCAGCTTAAAGGCCCGTACTGAAGCTTTCTTT. Encoded protein: CASSLKARTEAFF.

The V gene is TRBV6-6, the J gene TRBJ2-7; D gene unclear. This CDR3 contains 14 residues. In germline, CDR1 is MNHNY, CDR2 SVGAGI (reference sequence). The V end lost 0 bases, the J end lost 1 base, and 7 bases lay between the germline ends. DNA of the CDR3: TGTGCCAGCAGTTACTCCGCCGGGTCCTACGAGCAGTACTTC. Translated: CASSYSAGSYEQYF.

V is TRBV6-5 and J is TRBJ1-2; 10 bases agree with TRBD1. The germline V gene encodes CDR1 MNHEY and CDR2 SVGAGI. V trimming: 6 bases; J trimming: 3 bases; junction bases outside the gene matches: 4. This CDR3 contains 14 residues. DNA of the CDR3: TGTGCCAGCAGCGACAGGGGGCATTACTATGGCTACACCTTC. Protein sequence: CASSDRGHYYGYTF.